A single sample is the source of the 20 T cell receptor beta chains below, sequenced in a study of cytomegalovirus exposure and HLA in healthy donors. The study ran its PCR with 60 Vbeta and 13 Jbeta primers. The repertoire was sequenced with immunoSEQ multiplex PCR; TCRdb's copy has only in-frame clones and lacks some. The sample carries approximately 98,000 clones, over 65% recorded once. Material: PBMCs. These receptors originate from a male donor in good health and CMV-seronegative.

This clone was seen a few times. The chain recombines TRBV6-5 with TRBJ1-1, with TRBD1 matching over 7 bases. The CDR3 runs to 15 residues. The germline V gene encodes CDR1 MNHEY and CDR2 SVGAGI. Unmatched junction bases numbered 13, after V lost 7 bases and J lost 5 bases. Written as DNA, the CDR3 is TGTGCCAGCACATCACAAAACAGGGGTGGAACTGAAGCTTTCTTT. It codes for CASTSQNRGGTEAFF.

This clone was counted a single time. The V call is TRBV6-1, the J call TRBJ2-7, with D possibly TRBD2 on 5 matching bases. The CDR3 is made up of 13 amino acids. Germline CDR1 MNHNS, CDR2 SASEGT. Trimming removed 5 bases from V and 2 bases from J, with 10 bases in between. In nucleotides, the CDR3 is TGTGCCAGCAGTCGACGGGAAACCTACGAGCAGTACTTC. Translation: CASSRRETYEQYF.

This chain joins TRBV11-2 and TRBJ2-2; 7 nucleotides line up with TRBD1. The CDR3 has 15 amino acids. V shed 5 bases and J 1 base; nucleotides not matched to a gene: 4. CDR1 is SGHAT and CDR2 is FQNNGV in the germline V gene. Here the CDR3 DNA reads TGTGCCAGCAGCCCGGACAGGTTGAACACCGGGGAGCTGTTTTTT. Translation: CASSPDRLNTGELFF.

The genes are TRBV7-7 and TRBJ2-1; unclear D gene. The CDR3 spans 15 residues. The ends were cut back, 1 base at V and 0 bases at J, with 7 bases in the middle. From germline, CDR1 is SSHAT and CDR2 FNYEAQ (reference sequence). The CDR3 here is CASSLDSISYNEQFF. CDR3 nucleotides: TGTGCCAGCAGCTTAGATAGCATCTCCTACAATGAGCAGTTCTTC.

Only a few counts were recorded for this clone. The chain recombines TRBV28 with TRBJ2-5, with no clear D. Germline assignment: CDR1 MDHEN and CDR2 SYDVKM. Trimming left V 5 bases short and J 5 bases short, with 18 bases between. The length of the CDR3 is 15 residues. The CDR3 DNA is TGTGCCAGCAGTCCAATCCTCAACCTCCGGGAGACCCAGTACTTC. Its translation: CASSPILNLRETQYF. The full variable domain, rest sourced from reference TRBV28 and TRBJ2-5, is DVKVTQSSRYLVKRTGEKVFLECVQDMDHENMFWYRQDPGLGLRLIYFSYDVKMKEKGDIPEGYSVSREKKERFSLILESASTNQTSMYLCASSPILNLRETQYFGPGTRLLVL.

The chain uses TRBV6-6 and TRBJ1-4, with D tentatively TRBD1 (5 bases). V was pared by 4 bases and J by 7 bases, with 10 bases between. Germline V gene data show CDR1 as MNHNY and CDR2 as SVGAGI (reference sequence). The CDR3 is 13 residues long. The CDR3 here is CASSSQGGEKLFF. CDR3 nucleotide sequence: TGTGCCAGCAGTTCGCAGGGTGGTGAAAAACTGTTTTTT.

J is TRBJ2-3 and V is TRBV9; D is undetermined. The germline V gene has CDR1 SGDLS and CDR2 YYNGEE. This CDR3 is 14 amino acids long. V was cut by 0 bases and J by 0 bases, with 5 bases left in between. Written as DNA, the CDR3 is TGTGCCAGCAGCGTAGTCGGTAGCACAGATACGCAGTATTTT. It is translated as CASSVVGSTDTQYF.

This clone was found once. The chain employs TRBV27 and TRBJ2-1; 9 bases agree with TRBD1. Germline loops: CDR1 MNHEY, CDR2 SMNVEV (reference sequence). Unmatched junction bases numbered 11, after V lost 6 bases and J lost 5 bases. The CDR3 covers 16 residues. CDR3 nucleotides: TGTGCCAGCAGCCCCTTATCCGGGACAGGGCACAATGAGCAGTTCTTC. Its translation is CASSPLSGTGHNEQFF.

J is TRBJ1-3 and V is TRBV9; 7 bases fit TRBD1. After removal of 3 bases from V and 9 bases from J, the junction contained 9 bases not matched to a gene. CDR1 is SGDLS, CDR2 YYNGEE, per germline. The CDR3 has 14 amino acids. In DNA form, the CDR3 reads TGTGCCAGCAGCGAAAAGGGGGCCTTGGCCACCATATATTTT. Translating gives CASSEKGALATIYF.

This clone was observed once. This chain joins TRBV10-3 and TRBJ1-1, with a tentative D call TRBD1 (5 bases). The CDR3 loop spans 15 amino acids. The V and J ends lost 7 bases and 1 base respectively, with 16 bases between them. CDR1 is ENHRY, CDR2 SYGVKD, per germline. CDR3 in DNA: TGTGCCATCAAGGTCGCTACAGGATCGAACACTGAAGCTTTCTTT. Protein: CAIKVATGSNTEAFF.

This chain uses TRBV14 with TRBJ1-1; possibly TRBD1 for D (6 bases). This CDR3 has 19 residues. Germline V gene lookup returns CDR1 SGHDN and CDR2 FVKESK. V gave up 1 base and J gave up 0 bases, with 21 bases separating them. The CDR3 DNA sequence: TGTGCCAGCAGCCAAGCGTCGGGGGGGCCCTTTTGGCTGAACACTGAAGCTTTCTTT. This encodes CASSQASGGPFWLNTEAFF.

This chain's CDR3 is CASSRRNRDEKLFF. In DNA, the CDR3 is TGTGCCAGCAGCAGAAGAAACAGGGATGAAAAACTGTTTTTT. The chain has TRBV27 and TRBJ1-4, with D perhaps TRBD1 (6 bases). V dropped 6 bases and J dropped 6 bases, with 14 bases sitting between them. The CDR3 is 14 residues long. CDR1 MNHEY and CDR2 SMNVEV come from the germline V gene (reference sequence).

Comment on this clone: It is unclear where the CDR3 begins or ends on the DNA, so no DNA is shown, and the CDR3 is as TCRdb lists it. The CDR3 loop is CASSHTLGFAGGNDNEQFF. The genes are TRBV21-1 and TRBJ2-1; the table assigns TRBD2, which was not confirmed against the DNA. TRBV21-1 is a pseudogene. The CDR3 length equals 19 residues, ends included.

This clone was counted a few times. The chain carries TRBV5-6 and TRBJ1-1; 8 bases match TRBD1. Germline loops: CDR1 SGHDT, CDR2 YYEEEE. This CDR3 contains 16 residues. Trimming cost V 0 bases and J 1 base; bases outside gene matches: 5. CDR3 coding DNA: TGTGCCAGCAGCTTGGCCGGCAGGGGGCCGAACACTGAAGCTTTCTTT. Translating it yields CASSLAGRGPNTEAFF.

The CDR3 reads CSVGRQETQYF. The CDR3 DNA reads TGCAGCGTTGGGAGGCAAGAGACCCAGTACTTC. The chain uses TRBV29-1 and TRBJ2-5, with TRBD2 as a possible D gene (5 bases). This CDR3 is built from 11 residues. V was pared by 4 bases and J by 2 bases, with 5 bases between. Germline CDR1 is SQVTM and CDR2 is ANQGSEA. Combining the CDR3 with reference TRBV29-1 and TRBJ2-5 gives the whole variable domain SAVISQKPSRDICQRGTSLTIQCQVDSQVTMMFWYRQQPGQSLTLIATANQGSEATYESGFVIDKFPISRPNLTFSTLTVSNMSPEDSSIYLCSVGRQETQYFGPGTRLLVL.

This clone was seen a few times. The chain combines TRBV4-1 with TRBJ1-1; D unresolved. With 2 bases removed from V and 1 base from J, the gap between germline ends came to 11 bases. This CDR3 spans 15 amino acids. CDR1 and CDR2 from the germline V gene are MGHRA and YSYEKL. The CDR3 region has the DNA TGCGCCAGCAGCCAAACGATATTCGGGAACACTGAAGCTTTCTTT. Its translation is CASSQTIFGNTEAFF.

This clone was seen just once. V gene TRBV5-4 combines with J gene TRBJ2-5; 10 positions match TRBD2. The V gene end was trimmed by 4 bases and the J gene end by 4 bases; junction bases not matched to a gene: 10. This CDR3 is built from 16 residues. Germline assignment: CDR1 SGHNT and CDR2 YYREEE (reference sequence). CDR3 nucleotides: TGTGCCAGCAGCGAAGATCTAGCGGGAGCTCGAGAGACCCAGTACTTC. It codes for CASSEDLAGARETQYF.

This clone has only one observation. The CDR3, as DNA: TGTGCCAGCAGCTTAGCGGGTCAGGAACCTAATGAAAAACTGTTTTTT. Translating it yields CASSLAGQEPNEKLFF. The rearrangement joins TRBV7-9 to TRBJ1-4; D gene ambiguous. This CDR3 is built from 16 residues. The germline CDR1 and CDR2 sequences are SEHNR and FQNEAQ (reference sequence). Between the trimmed V and J ends, which lost 0 bases and 3 bases, there was a span of 11 bases.

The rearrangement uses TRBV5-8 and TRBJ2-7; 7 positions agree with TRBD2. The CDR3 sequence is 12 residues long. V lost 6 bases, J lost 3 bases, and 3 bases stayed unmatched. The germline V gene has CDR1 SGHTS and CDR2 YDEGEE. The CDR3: CASTPGGYEQYF. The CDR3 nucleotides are TGTGCCAGCACCCCGGGGGGCTACGAGCAGTACTTC.

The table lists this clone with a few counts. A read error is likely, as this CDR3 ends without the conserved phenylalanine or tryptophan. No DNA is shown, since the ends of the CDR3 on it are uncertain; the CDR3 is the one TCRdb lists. CDR3 residues: CASSSRTALSFEA. The chain is built from TRBV19 and TRBJ1-5; the DNA was not used to check the table's D call, TRBD1. CDR1 is LNHDA, CDR2 SQIVND, per germline (reference sequence). The CDR3 is 13 residues long, ends included.